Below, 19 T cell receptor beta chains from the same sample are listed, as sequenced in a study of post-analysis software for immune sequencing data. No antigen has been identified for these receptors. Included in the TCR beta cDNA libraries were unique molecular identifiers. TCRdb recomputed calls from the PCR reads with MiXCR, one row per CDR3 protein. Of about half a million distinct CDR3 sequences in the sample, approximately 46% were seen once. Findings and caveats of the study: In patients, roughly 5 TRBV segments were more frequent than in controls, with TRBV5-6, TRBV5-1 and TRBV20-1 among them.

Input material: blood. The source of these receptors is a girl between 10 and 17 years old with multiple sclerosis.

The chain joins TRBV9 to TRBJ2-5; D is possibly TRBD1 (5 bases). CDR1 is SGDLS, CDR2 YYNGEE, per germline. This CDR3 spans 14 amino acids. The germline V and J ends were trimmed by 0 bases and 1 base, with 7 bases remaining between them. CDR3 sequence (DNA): TGTGCCAGCAGCGTAGCTGACAGCCAAGAGACCCAGTACTTC. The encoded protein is CASSVADSQETQYF. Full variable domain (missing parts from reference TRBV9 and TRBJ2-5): DSGVTQTPKHLITATGQRVTLRCSPRSGDLSVYWYQQSLDQGLQFLIQYYNGEERAKGNILERFSAQQFPDLHSELNLSSLELGDSALYFCASSVADSQETQYFGPGTRLLVL.

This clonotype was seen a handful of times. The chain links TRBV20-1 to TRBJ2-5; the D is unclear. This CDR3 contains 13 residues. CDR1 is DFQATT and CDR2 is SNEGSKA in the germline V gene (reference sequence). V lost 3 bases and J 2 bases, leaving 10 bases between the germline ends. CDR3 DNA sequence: TGCAGTGCTAGGCCCGAGACACAAGAGACCCAGTACTTC. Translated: CSARPETQETQYF.

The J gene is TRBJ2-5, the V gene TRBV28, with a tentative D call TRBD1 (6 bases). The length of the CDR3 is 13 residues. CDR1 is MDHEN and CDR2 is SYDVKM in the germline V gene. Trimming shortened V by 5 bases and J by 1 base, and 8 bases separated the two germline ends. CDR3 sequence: CASSRTVQETQYF. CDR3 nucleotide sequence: TGTGCCAGCAGTCGGACAGTCCAAGAGACCCAGTACTTC. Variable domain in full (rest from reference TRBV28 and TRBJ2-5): DVKVTQSSRYLVKRTGEKVFLECVQDMDHENMFWYRQDPGLGLRLIYFSYDVKMKEKGDIPEGYSVSREKKERFSLILESASTNQTSMYLCASSRTVQETQYFGPGTRLLVL.

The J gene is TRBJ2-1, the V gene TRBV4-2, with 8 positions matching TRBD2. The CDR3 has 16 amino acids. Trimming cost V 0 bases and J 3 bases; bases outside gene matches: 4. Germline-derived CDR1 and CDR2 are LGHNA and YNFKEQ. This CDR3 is CASSQDLLADYNEQFF. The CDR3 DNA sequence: TGTGCCAGCAGCCAAGATCTACTAGCGGACTACAATGAGCAGTTCTTC.

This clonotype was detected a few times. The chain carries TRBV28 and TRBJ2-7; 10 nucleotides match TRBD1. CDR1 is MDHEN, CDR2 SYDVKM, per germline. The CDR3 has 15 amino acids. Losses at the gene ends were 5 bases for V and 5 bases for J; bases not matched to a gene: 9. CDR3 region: CASSSPGQGKNEQYF. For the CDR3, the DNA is TGTGCCAGCAGTAGTCCGGGACAGGGGAAGAACGAGCAGTACTTC.

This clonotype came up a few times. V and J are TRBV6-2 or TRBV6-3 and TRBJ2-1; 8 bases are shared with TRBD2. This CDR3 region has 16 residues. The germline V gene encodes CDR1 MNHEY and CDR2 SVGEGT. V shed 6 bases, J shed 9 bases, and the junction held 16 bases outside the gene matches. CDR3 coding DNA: TGTGCCAGCAGCAGGCCTCAAGCGGGAGATGGAGGTGAGCAGTTCTTC. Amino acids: CASSRPQAGDGGEQFF.

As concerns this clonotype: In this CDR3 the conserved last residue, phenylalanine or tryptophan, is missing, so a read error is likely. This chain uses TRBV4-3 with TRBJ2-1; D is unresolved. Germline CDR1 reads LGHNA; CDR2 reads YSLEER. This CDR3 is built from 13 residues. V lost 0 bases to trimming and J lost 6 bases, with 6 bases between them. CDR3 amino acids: CASSQDLGNEQFV. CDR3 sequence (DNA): TGCGCCAGCAGCCAAGATCTGGGCAATGAGCAGTTCGTC.

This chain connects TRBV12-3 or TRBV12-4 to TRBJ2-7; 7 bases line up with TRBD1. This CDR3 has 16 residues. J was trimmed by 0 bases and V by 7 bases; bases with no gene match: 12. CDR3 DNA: TGTGCCAGCATCAAAACGTCTCGGGACAGCTCCTACGAGCAGTACTTC. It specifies CASIKTSRDSSYEQYF.

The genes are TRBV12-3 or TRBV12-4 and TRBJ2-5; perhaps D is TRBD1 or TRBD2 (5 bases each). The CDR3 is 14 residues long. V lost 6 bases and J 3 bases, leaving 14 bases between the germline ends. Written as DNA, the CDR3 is TGTGCCAGCAGACGATCTCGGGGCGAAGAGACCCAGTACTTC. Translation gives CASRRSRGEETQYF.

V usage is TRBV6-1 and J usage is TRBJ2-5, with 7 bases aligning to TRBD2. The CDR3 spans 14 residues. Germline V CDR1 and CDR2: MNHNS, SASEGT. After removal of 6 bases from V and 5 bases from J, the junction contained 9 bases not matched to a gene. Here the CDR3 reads CASRGGREGETQYF. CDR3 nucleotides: TGTGCCAGCAGAGGCGGCAGGGAGGGGGAGACCCAGTACTTC.

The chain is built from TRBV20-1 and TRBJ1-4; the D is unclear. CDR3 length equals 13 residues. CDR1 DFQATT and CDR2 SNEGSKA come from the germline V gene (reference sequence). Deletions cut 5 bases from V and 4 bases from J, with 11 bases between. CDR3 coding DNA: TGCAGTGCTTCTTCCAGTTTTAATGAAAAACTGTTTTTT. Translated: CSASSSFNEKLFF.

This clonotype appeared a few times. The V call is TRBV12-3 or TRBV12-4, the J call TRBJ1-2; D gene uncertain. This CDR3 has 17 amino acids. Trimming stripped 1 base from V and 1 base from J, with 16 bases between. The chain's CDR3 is CASSLGRLYFRNYGYTF. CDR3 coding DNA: TGTGCCAGCAGTTTAGGGCGGCTGTACTTCCGTAACTATGGCTACACCTTC.

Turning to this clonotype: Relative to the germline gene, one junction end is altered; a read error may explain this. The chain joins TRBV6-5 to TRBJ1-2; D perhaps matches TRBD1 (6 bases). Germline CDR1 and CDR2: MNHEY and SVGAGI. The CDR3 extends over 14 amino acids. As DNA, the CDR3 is TGTGACAGCAGTTACGAGCGGGGGCGGGAGGGCTACACCTTC. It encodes CDSSYERGREGYTF.

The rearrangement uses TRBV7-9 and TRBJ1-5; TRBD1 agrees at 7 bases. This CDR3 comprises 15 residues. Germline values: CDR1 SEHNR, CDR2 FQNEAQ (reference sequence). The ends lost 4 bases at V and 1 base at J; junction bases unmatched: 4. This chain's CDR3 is CASSSLTGSNQPQHF. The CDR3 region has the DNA TGTGCCAGCAGCTCCCTGACAGGGAGCAATCAGCCCCAGCATTTT.

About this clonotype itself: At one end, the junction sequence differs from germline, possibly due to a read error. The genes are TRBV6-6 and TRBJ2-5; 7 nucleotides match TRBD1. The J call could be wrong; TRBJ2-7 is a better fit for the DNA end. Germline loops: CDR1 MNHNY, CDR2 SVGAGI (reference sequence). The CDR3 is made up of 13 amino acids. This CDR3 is CTSSRQGCYEQYF. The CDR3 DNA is TGTACCAGCAGCAGACAGGGCTGTTACGAGCAGTACTTC.

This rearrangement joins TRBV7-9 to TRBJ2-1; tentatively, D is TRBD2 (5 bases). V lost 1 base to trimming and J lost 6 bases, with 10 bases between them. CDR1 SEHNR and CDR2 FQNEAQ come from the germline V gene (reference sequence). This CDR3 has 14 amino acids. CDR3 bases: TGTGCCAGCAGCTTAGTGGACGGGGTCAATGAGCAGTTCTTC. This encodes CASSLVDGVNEQFF.

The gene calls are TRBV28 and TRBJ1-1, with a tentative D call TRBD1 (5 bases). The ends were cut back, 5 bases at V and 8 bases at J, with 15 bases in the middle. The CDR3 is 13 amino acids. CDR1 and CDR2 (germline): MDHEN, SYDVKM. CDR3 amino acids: CASSLADGTEAFF. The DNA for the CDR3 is TGTGCCAGCAGTCTCGCGGACGGGACGGAAGCTTTCTTT.

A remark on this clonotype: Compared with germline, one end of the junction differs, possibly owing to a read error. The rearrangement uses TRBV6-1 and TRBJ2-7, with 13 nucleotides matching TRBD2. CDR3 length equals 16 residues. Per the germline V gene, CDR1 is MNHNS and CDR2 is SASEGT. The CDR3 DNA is TGTGCCAGCAGTGATCGGACTAGCGGGAGATCCTACGAGCAGTACTTT. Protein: CASSDRTSGRSYEQYF.

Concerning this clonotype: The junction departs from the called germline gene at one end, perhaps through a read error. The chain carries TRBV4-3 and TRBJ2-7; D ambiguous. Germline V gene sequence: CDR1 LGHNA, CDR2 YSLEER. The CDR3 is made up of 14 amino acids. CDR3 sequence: CASSQDPSSYEQYF. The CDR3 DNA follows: TGTGCCAGCAGCCAAGATCCAAGCTCCTACGAGCAGTACTTC.